The 26 T cell receptor beta chains below all came from one sample that was sequenced in a study of OX40 agonist ivuxolimab in advanced cancers. Clones were sequenced by immunoSEQ multiplex PCR, and TCRdb holds only the in-frame ones, with some missing. Among 55,000 to 90,000 clones listed, roughly 89% were seen once. The sample was CD4+ or CD8+ T cells sorted from blood, taken in a trial of the OX40 agonist ivuxolimab. The receptor set was obtained from an adult with an advanced solid tumor such as melanoma, head and neck, liver or kidney cancer.

The genes are TRBV5-1 and TRBJ1-6, with a weak D call TRBD1 (6 bases). The CDR3 sequence is 14 residues long. Germline CDR1 and CDR2: SGHRS and YFSETQ. V was shortened by 1 base and J by 8 bases, with 10 bases between the two germline ends. CDR3 sequence (DNA): TGCGCCAGCAGCTTGAGTAGGGGGGATTCACCCCTCCACTTT. Its protein is CASSLSRGDSPLHF.

This sequence joins TRBV19 and TRBJ2-1, with TRBD2 identical over 12 bases. The CDR3 runs to 15 residues. CDR1 and CDR2 from the germline V gene are LNHDA and SQIVND (reference sequence). The J segment lost 3 bases and the V segment lost 5 bases, leaving 2 bases of the junction unmatched. CDR3 sequence reads: CASSLLAGGYNEQFF. CDR3 DNA sequence: TGTGCCAGTAGTTTACTAGCGGGGGGCTACAATGAGCAGTTCTTC.

This sequence joins TRBV7-6 and TRBJ1-1; the D is unclear. The germline gives CDR1 SGHVS, CDR2 FNYEAQ. This CDR3 is 13 amino acids long. The ends were cut back, 5 bases at V and 4 bases at J, with 11 bases in the middle. CDR3 coding DNA: TGTGCCAGCAGCACTCAGGCAGCCACTGAAGCTTTCTTT. Protein product: CASSTQAATEAFF.

As for this clone: At the DNA level, this CDR3 is encoded by other sequences in the same sample as well. The rearrangement joins TRBV5-1 to TRBJ2-7; TRBD1 aligns across 9 bases. Losses at the gene ends were 4 bases for V and 2 bases for J; bases not matched to a gene: 4. The germline V gene encodes CDR1 SGHRS and CDR2 YFSETQ. This CDR3 has 14 residues. The CDR3 protein is CASSAGQGAYEQYF. In nucleotides, the CDR3 is TGCGCCAGCAGCGCGGGACAGGGAGCCTACGAGCAGTACTTC.

This clone was seen only once. V gene TRBV4-1 combines with J gene TRBJ1-5; a weak D match, TRBD1 (6 bases). Trimming cost V 4 bases and J 7 bases, with 23 bases left between them. Germline values: CDR1 MGHRA, CDR2 YSYEKL. The CDR3 runs 17 residues. The CDR3: CASSPTGRSTAGQPQHF. The CDR3 bases are TGCGCCAGCAGCCCCACAGGGAGAAGTACCGCAGGCCAGCCCCAGCATTTT.

The chain recombines TRBV5-5 with TRBJ2-7; unclear D gene. V was pared by 5 bases and J by 7 bases, with 19 bases between. CDR1 SGHKS and CDR2 YYEKEE come from the germline V gene (reference sequence). CDR3 length: 14 amino acids. DNA of the CDR3: TGTGCCAGCAGACAAAGTAGGGCCGTCGGTGAGCAGTACTTC. Its translation is CASRQSRAVGEQYF.

The chain employs TRBV7-2 and TRBJ1-4, with D unresolved. The germline V and J ends were trimmed by 2 bases and 8 bases, with 12 bases remaining between them. The CDR3 consists of 14 residues. Germline V lookup: CDR1 SGHTA, CDR2 FQGNSA. This CDR3 is CASSLNSQTEKLFF. The CDR3 nucleotides are TGTGCCAGCAGCTTAAACAGTCAGACCGAAAAACTGTTTTTT.

This clone was seen a few times. The chain has TRBV2 and TRBJ2-2, with a weak D call TRBD1 (6 bases). Germline V gives CDR1 SNHLY, CDR2 FYNNEI. The length of the CDR3 is 14 residues. Deletions cut 9 bases from V and 1 base from J, with 12 bases between. CDR3 nucleotides: TGTGCCAGTACCGGGACATTGAACACCGGGGAGCTGTTTTTT. Protein product: CASTGTLNTGELFF.

This chain's CDR3 is CASSTDGRGYPPGYTF. CDR3 nucleotide sequence: TGTGCCAGTAGTACAGATGGCAGGGGTTACCCCCCCGGCTACACCTTC. The chain links TRBV19 to TRBJ1-2; D may be TRBD1 (6 bases). The ends were cut back, 4 bases at V and 8 bases at J, with 23 bases in the middle. The CDR3 spans 16 residues. Germline CDR1 LNHDA, CDR2 SQIVND (reference sequence). Full variable domain (outside the CDR3, taken from reference TRBV19 and TRBJ1-2): DGGITQSPKYLFRKEGQNVTLSCEQNLNHDAMYWYRQDPGQGLRLIYYSQIVNDFQKGDIAEGYSVSREKKESFPLTVTSAQKNPTAFYLCASSTDGRGYPPGYTFGSGTRLTVV.

The V gene is TRBV7-2, the J gene TRBJ1-1, with a tentative D call TRBD1 (5 bases). Trimming removed 6 bases from V and 8 bases from J, with 7 bases in between. The CDR3 runs to 10 residues. CDR1 and CDR2 (germline): SGHTA, FQGNSA. The CDR3 sequence: CASSRGEAFF. The CDR3 DNA reads as TGTGCCAGCAGTCGGGGGGAAGCTTTCTTT.

This chain uses TRBV11-2 with TRBJ2-2; no clear D. The CDR3 extends over 12 amino acids. Per the germline V gene, CDR1 is SGHAT and CDR2 is FQNNGV. Trimming cost V 3 bases and J 7 bases, with 6 bases left between them. The CDR3 nucleotides are TGTGCCAGCAGCTTTCCTGGCGGGGAGCTGTTTTTT. Translating it yields CASSFPGGELFF.

The chain carries TRBV28 and TRBJ2-2; D remains unclear. Trimming pared 10 bases from V and 1 base from J, leaving 13 bases between. The CDR3 is 14 amino acids. Germline-derived CDR1 and CDR2 are MDHEN and SYDVKM. CDR3: CATILAKNTGELFF. For the CDR3, the DNA is TGTGCCACCATATTGGCCAAGAACACCGGGGAGCTGTTTTTT.

The CDR3 protein is CASSLGGGRGRSDTQYF. The CDR3 nucleotides are TGTGCCAGCAGCTTAGGAGGGGGCCGAGGGAGATCAGATACGCAGTATTTT. This chain joins TRBV7-9 and TRBJ2-3, with TRBD1 identical over 7 bases. The CDR3 is 17 residues long. Germline loops: CDR1 SEHNR, CDR2 FQNEAQ (reference sequence). The ends lost 1 base at V and 4 bases at J; junction bases unmatched: 11.

The sample holds a few counts of this clone. This sequence joins TRBV30 and TRBJ2-5; a possible D gene is TRBD2 (5 bases). V was shortened by 3 bases and J by 5 bases, with 13 bases between the two germline ends. The CDR3 covers 13 residues. Germline loops: CDR1 GTSNPN, CDR2 SVGIG (reference sequence). For the CDR3, the DNA is TGTGCCTGGAGCGGCCTCGGGGTTGAGACCCAGTACTTC. It translates to CAWSGLGVETQYF.

This clone was counted a few times. The chain uses TRBV18 and TRBJ1-6; D not certain. V was trimmed by 3 bases and J by 8 bases, leaving 11 bases between them. The CDR3 is made up of 14 amino acids. Germline values: CDR1 KGHSH, CDR2 LQKENI. This CDR3 reads CASSPRGVDSPLHF. In DNA, the CDR3 is TGTGCCAGCTCACCCAGAGGTGTGGATTCACCCCTCCACTTT. Supplemented by reference TRBV18 and TRBJ1-6, the full variable domain reads NAGVMQNPRHLVRRRGQEARLRCSPMKGHSHVYWYRQLPEEGLKFMVYLQKENIIDESGMPKERFSAEFPKEGPSILRIQQVVRGDSAAYFCASSPRGVDSPLHFGNGTRLTVT.

The rearrangement joins TRBV27 to TRBJ1-2; the D gene is possibly TRBD1 (5 bases). The germline V gene encodes CDR1 MNHEY and CDR2 SMNVEV (reference sequence). V gave up 5 bases and J gave up 8 bases, with 18 bases separating them. This CDR3 spans 14 amino acids. CDR3 sequence reads: CASSPNAGRRGYTF. The CDR3 DNA follows: TGTGCCAGCAGTCCGAACGCAGGGCGTAGGGGCTACACCTTC.

The rearrangement uses TRBV12-1 and TRBJ2-3; the D call in the table, TRBD2, was not verified against the DNA. TRBV12-1 counts as a pseudogene. The CDR3 is made up of 14 amino acids. The CDR3 protein is CASSSSGGADTQYF. CDR3 bases: TGTGCCAGCAGCTCTAGCGGGGGGGCAGATACGCAGTATTTT.

The rearrangement uses TRBV27 and TRBJ2-4; possibly TRBD1 for D (6 bases). V lost 3 bases to trimming and J lost 5 bases, with 17 bases between them. CDR1 is MNHEY and CDR2 is SMNVEV in the germline V gene (reference sequence). The CDR3 has 16 amino acids. The DNA of the CDR3 is TGTGCCAGCAGTTTTTTTCCAGGGGCGGGCCAAAACATTCAGTACTTC. Translated: CASSFFPGAGQNIQYF.

The CDR3 DNA sequence: TGTGCCAGCAGCTTGGTCAGGGGATCTGGTGGCTACACCTTC. Its translation is CASSLVRGSGGYTF. V gene TRBV5-6 combines with J gene TRBJ1-2, with a possible D match to TRBD1 (6 bases). This CDR3 spans 14 amino acids. V lost 0 bases to trimming and J lost 7 bases, with 13 bases between them. Germline assignment: CDR1 SGHDT and CDR2 YYEEEE. The complete variable domain, with remaining parts taken from reference TRBV5-6 and TRBJ1-2, reads DAGVTQSPTHLIKTRGQQVTLRCSPKSGHDTVSWYQQALGQGPQFIFQYYEEEERQRGNFPDRFSGHQFPNYSSELNVNALLLGDSALYLCASSLVRGSGGYTFGSGTRLTVV.

A single count supports this clone. The rearrangement joins TRBV25-1 to TRBJ2-1, with D perhaps TRBD2 (7 bases). V was shortened by 3 bases and J by 8 bases, with 17 bases between the two germline ends. Looked up from germline, CDR1 is MGHDK and CDR2 is SYGVNS. The CDR3 runs to 15 residues. The DNA for the CDR3 is TGTGCCAGCAGTGACTGGGGGGGCCGCACGGATGAGCAGTTCTTC. Its protein is CASSDWGGRTDEQFF.

The rearrangement links TRBV5-4 to TRBJ2-2, with no clear D. CDR1 SGHNT and CDR2 YYREEE come from the germline V gene (reference sequence). There are 15 residues in the CDR3. V lost 6 bases, J lost 1 base, and 13 bases lay in between. Written as DNA, the CDR3 is TGTGCCAGCACACCCGAGTCAGGGAACACCGGGGAGCTGTTTTTT. Encoded protein: CASTPESGNTGELFF.

The V and J genes are TRBV25-1 and TRBJ2-3, with a weak D call TRBD1 (6 bases). Between the trimmed V and J ends, which lost 10 bases and 2 bases, there was a span of 28 bases. There are 18 residues in the CDR3. Germline CDR1 and CDR2: MGHDK and SYGVNS. In nucleotides, the CDR3 is TGTGCCACCACTCAAGGGACACAGGGTGGGGGCCCCACAGATACGCAGTATTTT. As protein: CATTQGTQGGGPTDTQYF. Complete variable domain (other parts from reference TRBV25-1 and TRBJ2-3): EADIYQTPRYLVIGTGKKITLECSQTMGHDKMYWYQQDPGMELHLIHYSYGVNSTEKGDLSSESTVSRIRTEHFPLTLESARPSHTSQYLCATTQGTQGGGPTDTQYFGPGTRLTVL.

The V call is TRBV29-1, the J call TRBJ1-1; no definite D call. CDR1 is SQVTM, CDR2 ANQGSEA, per germline. CDR3 length equals 10 residues. Trimming shortened V by 7 bases and J by 0 bases, and 3 bases separated the two germline ends. This CDR3 is CSALNTEAFF. As DNA, the CDR3 is TGCAGCGCCCTGAACACTGAAGCTTTCTTT.

This chain joins TRBV7-3 and TRBJ2-2, with TRBD2 matching 8 bases. CDR1 is SGHTA, CDR2 FQGTGA, per germline. The CDR3 spans 16 residues. With V trimmed by 2 bases and J by 4 bases, 6 bases remained unmatched. Written as DNA, the CDR3 is TGTGCCAGCAGCTTACTTGGTCTAGCGGGCACCGGGGAGCTGTTTTTT. Residues: CASSLLGLAGTGELFF.

This rearrangement joins TRBV28 to TRBJ2-5, with TRBD1 matching 10 bases. The DNA matches TRBJ2-7 better at its end, which makes the J call doubtful. The CDR3 length is 16 residues. CDR1 is MDHEN and CDR2 is SYDVKM in the germline V gene. CDR3 loop: CASRGLGTGAYYEQYF. The DNA for the CDR3 is TGTGCCAGCAGGGGGTTGGGGACAGGGGCGTACTACGAGCAGTACTTC.

This chain connects TRBV15 to TRBJ2-7; D gene unclear. The germline CDR1 and CDR2 sequences are LNHNV and YYDKDF (reference sequence). CDR3 length: 13 residues. The germline V and J ends were trimmed by 0 bases and 6 bases, with 9 bases remaining between them. This CDR3 reads CATSRDLGREQYF. In nucleotides, the CDR3 is TGTGCCACCAGCAGAGATCTAGGGCGCGAGCAGTACTTC.